The present TCR beta chain was sequenced within a study of blood T cell repertoires in COVID-19. As for the study in general: Donors in the United States, Italy and Spain gave samples during acute or convalescent COVID-19. PBMCs, B-cell-depleted T cells, or T cells provided the cDNA or gDNA that made up the material.

Cohort placement rested on clinical history that participants reported themselves. As originally analysed: For nucleated cells, counts were estimated from reference gene primer amplification. TCRdb keeps only in-frame clones here, not all; method: immunoSEQ multiplex PCR. V and J calls and clone size are as listed in that table; D and trimming were resolved from the DNA. The sample contains approximately 140,000 clones, 84% of which appear only once. V was clipped by 4 bases and J by 5 bases, with 12 bases between them. Per the germline V gene, CDR1 is ENHRY and CDR2 is SYGVKD. This CDR3 spans 13 amino acids.

The sequenced sample was PBMCs or T cells enriched from blood (not recorded which). This TCR came from a man in his forties with acute COVID-19. V and J are TRBV10-3 and TRBJ2-7; weak D call: TRBD2 (5 bases). The CDR3 loop is CAISVEGVDEQYF. As DNA, the CDR3 is TGTGCCATCAGTGTTGAGGGAGTAGACGAGCAGTACTTC.